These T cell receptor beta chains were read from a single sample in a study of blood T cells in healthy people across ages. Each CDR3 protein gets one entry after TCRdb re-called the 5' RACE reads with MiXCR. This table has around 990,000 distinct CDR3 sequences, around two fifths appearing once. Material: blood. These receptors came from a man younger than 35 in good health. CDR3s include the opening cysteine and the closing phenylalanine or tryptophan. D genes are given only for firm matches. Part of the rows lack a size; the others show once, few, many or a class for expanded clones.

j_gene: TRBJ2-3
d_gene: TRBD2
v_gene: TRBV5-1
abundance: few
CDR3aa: CASSLRTAGGASDTQYF
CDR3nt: TGCGCCAGCAGCTTGAGAACGGCGGGGGGCGCTTCAGATACGCAGTATTTT

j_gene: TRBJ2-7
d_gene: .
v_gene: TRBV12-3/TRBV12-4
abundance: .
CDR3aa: CASVEAVGEQYF
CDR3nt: TGTGCCAGCGTAGAGGCCGTCGGCGAGCAGTACTTC

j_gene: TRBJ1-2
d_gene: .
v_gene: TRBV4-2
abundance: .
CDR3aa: CASSQVVGEYGYTF
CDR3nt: TGTGCCAGCAGCCAAGTGGTCGGAGAATATGGCTACACCTTC

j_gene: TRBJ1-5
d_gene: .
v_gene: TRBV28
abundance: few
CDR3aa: CASSLLETGGQPQHF
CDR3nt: TGTGCCAGCAGTTTACTGGAAACAGGAGGACAGCCCCAGCATTTT

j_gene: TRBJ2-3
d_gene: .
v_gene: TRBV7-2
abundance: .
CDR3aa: CASSLFPGTDTQYF
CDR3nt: TGTGCCAGCAGCTTATTTCCAGGGACAGATACGCAGTATTTT

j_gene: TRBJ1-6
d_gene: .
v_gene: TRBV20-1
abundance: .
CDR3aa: CSARDSRVGHNSPLHF
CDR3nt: TGCAGTGCTAGAGATTCTCGAGTGGGACATAATTCACCCCTCCACTTT

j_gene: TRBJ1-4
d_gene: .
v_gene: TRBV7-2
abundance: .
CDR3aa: CASGLPGASNEKLFF
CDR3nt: TGTGCCAGCGGATTACCGGGTGCCTCGAATGAAAAACTGTTTTTT

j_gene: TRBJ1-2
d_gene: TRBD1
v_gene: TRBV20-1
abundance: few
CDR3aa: CSATGTGGDGIYGYTF
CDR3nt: TGCAGTGCTACTGGAACAGGGGGCGATGGGATCTATGGCTACACCTTC

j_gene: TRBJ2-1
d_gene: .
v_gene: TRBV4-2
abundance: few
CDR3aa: CASTPYPQSNEQFF
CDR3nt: TGTGCCAGCACCCCATATCCACAGTCCAATGAGCAGTTCTTC

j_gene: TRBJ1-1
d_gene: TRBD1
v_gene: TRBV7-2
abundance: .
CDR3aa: CASSLQGRAEAFF
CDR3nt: TGTGCCAGCAGCCTACAGGGGAGGGCTGAAGCTTTCTTT

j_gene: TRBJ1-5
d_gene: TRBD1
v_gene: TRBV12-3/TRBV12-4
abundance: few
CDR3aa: CASSGQVEQPQHF
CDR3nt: TGTGCCAGTTCGGGACAGGTCGAACAGCCCCAGCATTTT

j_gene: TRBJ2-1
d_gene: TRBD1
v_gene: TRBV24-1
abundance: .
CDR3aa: CATSDRGTGGLNEQFF
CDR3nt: TGTGCCACCAGTGATCGCGGGACAGGGGGCCTGAATGAGCAGTTCTTC

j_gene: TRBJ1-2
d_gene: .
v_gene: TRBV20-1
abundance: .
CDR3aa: CSALTLSFNYGYTF
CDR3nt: TGCAGTGCTTTGACCCTGTCTTTTAACTATGGTTACACCTTC

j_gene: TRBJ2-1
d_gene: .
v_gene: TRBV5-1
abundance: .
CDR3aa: CASSTQGREYNEQFF
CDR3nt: TGCGCCAGCAGCACACAGGGACGAGAATACAATGAGCAGTTCTTC

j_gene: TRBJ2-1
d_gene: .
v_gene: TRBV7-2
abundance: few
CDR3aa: CASSFSYDRSSYNEQFF
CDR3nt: TGTGCCAGCAGCTTCTCCTACGACAGAAGCTCCTACAATGAGCAGTTCTTC

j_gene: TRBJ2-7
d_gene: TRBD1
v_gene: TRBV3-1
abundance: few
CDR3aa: CASSQGQGGYEQYF
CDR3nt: TGTGCCAGCAGCCAAGGACAGGGTGGTTACGAGCAGTACTTC

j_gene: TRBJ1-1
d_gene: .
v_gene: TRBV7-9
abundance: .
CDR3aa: CASSSTVGTEAFF
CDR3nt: TGTGCCAGCAGCTCCACGGTGGGGACTGAAGCTTTCTTT

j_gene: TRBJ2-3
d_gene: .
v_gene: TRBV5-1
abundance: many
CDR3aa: CASSYDRSTDTQYF
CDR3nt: TGCGCCAGCAGCTACGACAGATCCACAGATACGCAGTATTTT

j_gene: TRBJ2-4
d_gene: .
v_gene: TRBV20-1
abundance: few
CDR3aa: CSATEGNIQYF
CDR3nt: TGCAGTGCGACAGAAGGGAACATTCAGTACTTC

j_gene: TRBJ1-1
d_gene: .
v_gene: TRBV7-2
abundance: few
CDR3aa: CASSPRTRRSTEAFF
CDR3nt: TGTGCCAGCAGCCCTCGGACACGTCGGAGCACTGAAGCTTTCTTT

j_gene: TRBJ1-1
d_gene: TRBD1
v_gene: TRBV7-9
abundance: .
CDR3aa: CASSLESRGLQNTEAFF
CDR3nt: TGTGCCAGCAGCTTAGAGAGCAGGGGGCTACAGAACACTGAAGCTTTCTTT

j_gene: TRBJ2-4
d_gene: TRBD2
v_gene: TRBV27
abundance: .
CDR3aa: CASGGVAKNIQYF
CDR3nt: TGTGCCAGCGGGGGGGTAGCCAAAAACATTCAGTACTTC

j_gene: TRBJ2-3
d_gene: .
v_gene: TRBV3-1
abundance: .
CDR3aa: CASSQADRYTDTQYF
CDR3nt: TGTGCCAGCAGCCAGGCGGACAGATATACAGATACGCAGTATTTT

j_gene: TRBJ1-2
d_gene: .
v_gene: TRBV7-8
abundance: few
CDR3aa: CASSHGGGSVYGYTF
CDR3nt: TGTGCCAGCAGCCATGGGGGGGGCTCGGTCTATGGCTACACCTTC

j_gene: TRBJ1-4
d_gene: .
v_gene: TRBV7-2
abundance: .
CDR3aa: CASSLAEFGKLFF
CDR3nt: TGTGCCAGCAGCTTAGCCGAATTTGGGAAACTGTTTTTT

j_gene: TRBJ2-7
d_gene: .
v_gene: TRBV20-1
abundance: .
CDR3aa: CSARNSRGDYNEQYF
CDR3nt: TGCAGTGCTAGGAATAGCAGGGGAGACTACAATGAGCAGTACTTC

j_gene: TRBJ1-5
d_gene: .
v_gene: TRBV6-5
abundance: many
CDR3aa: CASSSGGSNQPQHF
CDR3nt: TGTGCCAGCAGTTCCGGGGGTAGCAATCAGCCCCAGCATTTT

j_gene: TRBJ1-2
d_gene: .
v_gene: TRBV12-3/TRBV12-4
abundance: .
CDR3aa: CASSPSGTQKGYTF
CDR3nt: TGTGCCAGCAGTCCGTCCGGGACACAGAAGGGCTACACCTTC

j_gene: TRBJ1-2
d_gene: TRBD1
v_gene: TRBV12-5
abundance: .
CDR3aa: CASGLVRGQGLNYGYTF
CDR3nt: TGTGCTAGTGGTTTGGTACGGGGACAGGGGCTTAACTATGGCTACACCTTC

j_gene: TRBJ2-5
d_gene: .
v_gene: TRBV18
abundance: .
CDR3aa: CASSPDAGTRGATQYF
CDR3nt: TGTGCCAGCTCACCTGACGCCGGGACCCGTGGCGCGACCCAGTACTTC

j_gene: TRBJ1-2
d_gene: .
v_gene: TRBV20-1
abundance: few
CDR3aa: CSANKPRQDHGYTF
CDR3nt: TGCAGTGCAAACAAACCGAGACAGGACCATGGCTACACCTTC

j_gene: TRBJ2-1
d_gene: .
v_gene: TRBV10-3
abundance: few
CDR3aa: CAISEAHKDLDNEQFF
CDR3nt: TGTGCCATCAGTGAGGCCCACAAGGACTTAGACAATGAGCAGTTCTTC

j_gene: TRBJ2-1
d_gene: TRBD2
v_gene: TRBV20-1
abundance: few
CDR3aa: CSAKLAGGSNEQFF
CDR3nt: TGCAGTGCTAAACTAGCGGGGGGTTCCAATGAGCAGTTCTTC

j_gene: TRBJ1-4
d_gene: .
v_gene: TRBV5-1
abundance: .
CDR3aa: CASSLRDSTIKKLFF
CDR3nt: TGCGCCAGCAGCTTGCGGGACTCTACGATTAAAAAACTGTTTTTT

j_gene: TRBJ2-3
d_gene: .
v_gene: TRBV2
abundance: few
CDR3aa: CASSLLASTDTQYF
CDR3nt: TGTGCCAGCAGTTTACTAGCTTCCACAGATACGCAGTATTTT

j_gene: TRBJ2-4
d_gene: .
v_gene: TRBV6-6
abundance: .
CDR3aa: CASAIQVGAKNIQYF
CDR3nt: TGTGCCAGCGCGATTCAGGTCGGGGCCAAAAACATTCAGTACTTC

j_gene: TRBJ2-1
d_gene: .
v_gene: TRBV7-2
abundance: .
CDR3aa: CASSLDGLASAGNEQFF
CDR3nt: TGTGCCAGCAGCTTAGATGGTTTGGCCTCAGCGGGCAATGAGCAGTTCTTC

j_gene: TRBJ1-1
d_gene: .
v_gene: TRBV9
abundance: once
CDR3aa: CASSLLEGILNTEAFF
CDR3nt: TGTGCCAGCAGCCTACTCGAGGGGATTTTGAACACTGAAGCTTTCTTT

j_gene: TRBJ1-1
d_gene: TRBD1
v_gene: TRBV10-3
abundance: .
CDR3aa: CAITQGARDTEAFF
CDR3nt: TGTGCCATCACCCAGGGGGCGAGGGACACTGAAGCTTTCTTT

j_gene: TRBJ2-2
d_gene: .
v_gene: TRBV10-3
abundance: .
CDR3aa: CASSEQTPGELFF
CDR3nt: TGTGCCAGCAGTGAACAGACCCCCGGGGAGCTGTTTTTT

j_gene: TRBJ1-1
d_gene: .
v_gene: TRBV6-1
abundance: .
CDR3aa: CASSEAFFDGRTEAFF
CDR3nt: TGTGCCAGCAGTGAAGCGTTCTTCGATGGGAGGACTGAAGCTTTCTTT

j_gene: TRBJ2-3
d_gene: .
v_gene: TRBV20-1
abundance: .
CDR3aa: CSARGAGDTQYF
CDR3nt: TGCAGTGCTAGAGGGGCGGGGGATACGCAGTATTTT

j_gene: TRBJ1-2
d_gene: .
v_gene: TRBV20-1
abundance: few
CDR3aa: CSGQTETPYGYTF
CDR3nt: TGCAGTGGACAAACTGAGACCCCTTATGGCTACACCTTC

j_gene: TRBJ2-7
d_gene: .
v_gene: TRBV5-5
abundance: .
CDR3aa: CASSLEDTFYEQYF
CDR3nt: TGTGCCAGCAGCTTGGAGGACACCTTCTACGAGCAGTACTTC

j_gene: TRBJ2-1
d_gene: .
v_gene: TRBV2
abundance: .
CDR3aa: CASSEANNEQFF
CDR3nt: TGTGCCAGCAGTGAAGCAAACAATGAGCAGTTCTTC

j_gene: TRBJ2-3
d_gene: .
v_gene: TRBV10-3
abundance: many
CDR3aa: CAISVGPNGTDTQYF
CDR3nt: TGTGCCATCAGTGTAGGCCCCAATGGGACAGATACGCAGTATTTT

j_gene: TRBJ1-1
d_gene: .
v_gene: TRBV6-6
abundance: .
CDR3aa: CASSYPSRRIDTEAFF
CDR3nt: TGTGCCAGCAGTTACCCCTCGAGGAGGATTGACACCGAAGCTTTCTTT